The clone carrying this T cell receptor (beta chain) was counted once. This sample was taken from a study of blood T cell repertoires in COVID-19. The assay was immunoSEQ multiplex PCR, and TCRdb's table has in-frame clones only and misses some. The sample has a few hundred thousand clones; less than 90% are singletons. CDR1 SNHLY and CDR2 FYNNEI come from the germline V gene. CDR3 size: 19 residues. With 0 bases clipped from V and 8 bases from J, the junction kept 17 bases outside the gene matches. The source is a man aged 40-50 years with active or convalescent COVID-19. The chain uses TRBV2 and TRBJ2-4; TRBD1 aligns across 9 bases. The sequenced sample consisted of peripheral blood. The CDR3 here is CASSEASGVRTGGSDIQYF. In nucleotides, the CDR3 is TGTGCCAGCAGTGAAGCGTCCGGGGTCCGCACAGGGGGCTCGGACATTCAGTACTTC.